This T cell receptor beta chain was sequenced during a study of T-cell reconstitution after alpha-beta-depleted transplantation in children listed by TCRdb under 2016. At the level of the whole study: Using TCR repertoire profiling, the study followed T-cell immune reconstitution in a quantitative way in children after TCRalphabeta/CD19-depleted allogeneic hematopoietic cell transplantation.

The CDR3 runs 14 amino acids, cysteine and phenylalanine included. Only the CDR3 DNA stays, 42 bases, in frame from base 1. V is pared back by 6 bases and J by 2 bases, with 16 bases lying between the germline termini. Reading the germline V gene (reference sequence) gives CDR1 DFQATT and CDR2 SNEGSKA. For this clonotype: This clone's antigen is unknown. One base away there is no much larger clone; base qualities are not given.

This specimen's treatment or condition label, interpreted: allogeneic hematopoietic cell transplantation with graft depleted of TCRalphabeta T cells and CD19 B cells. Transplant recipients were children who received TCRalphabeta/CD19-depleted allogeneic hematopoietic cell grafts. Receptor libraries were prepared by PCR. Sequencing was performed on an Illumina HiSeq 2500. TCR library preparation used molecular barcoding, with unique molecular identifiers applied to normalize quantification of the TCRbeta repertoire. TCRdb reanalyzed the raw reads on its own, using fastp at Q25 for trimming and MiXCR for clone calling, and kept in-frame beta chains. Rows with one shared CDR3 protein collapse into an entry with the most common genes and DNA. The sample table records over 400,000 distinct CDR3 sequences; approximately 42% of these occur just once. 27% of the sample is held by the ten biggest clonotypes.

Findings and caveats that apply to the study as a whole: The high TCRbeta diversity at day 60 in some patients was ascribed to recipient T cells and intrathymic progenitors that had survived conditioning. About two months after transplant, the apparently early recovery of alphabetaT-cell counts reportedly depended on just several hundred clones that had expanded rapidly and came from non-depleted graft cells. Hyperexpanded clone frequencies declined over subsequent months; after one year, T-cell counts and TCRbeta diversity were mostly attributed to newly produced T cells.

The material was PBMCs, obtained before TCRalphabeta/CD19-depleted stem cell transplant. The source is a girl aged 2 to 10 with aplastic anemia, due to receive a stem cell transplant. Recombination joined TRBV20-1 with TRBJ2-5, with a tentative D gene TRBD2 over 6 matching bases. The bases read TGCAGTGCCGGGGGTAGGGTGAAACAAGAGACCCAGTACTTC. It encodes CSAGGRVKQETQYF.